The T cell receptor beta chain described here comes from a study of T-cell reconstitution after alpha-beta-depleted transplantation in children. The germline V gene has CDR1 SGHDT and CDR2 YYEEEE. The length of the CDR3 is 13 residues. Deletions cut 7 bases from V and 4 bases from J, with 12 bases between. Unique molecular identifiers featured in how the TCRbeta library was prepared. TCRdb independently ran MiXCR on the PCR reads; one entry per CDR3 protein. The repertoire consists of 350,000 to 400,000 distinct CDR3 sequences, with about 14% occurring once and the leading ten covering around 4%. Sample: PBMCs, taken from the stem cell graft. V is TRBV5-6 and J is TRBJ1-5, with D unresolved. This clonotype was sampled from a human donor who donated a stem cell graft to a child with Fanconi anemia. The CDR3 is CASSVGLNQPQHF. DNA of the CDR3: TGTGCCAGCTCCGTGGGGTTAAATCAGCCCCAGCATTTT.